The rows below give T cell receptor beta chains drawn from one sample of a study of T cell responses to AZD1222 COVID-19 vaccine. The assay was immunoSEQ multiplex PCR, and TCRdb's table has in-frame clones only and misses some. The data contain approximately 200,000 clones, approximately 89% of them singletons. The specimen comprised peripheral blood, sampled 28 days after the second AZD1222 dose. Every receptor here comes from an adult who received the AZD1222 COVID-19 vaccine. The CDR3 runs from the conserved cysteine through the conserved F or W. The order of the fields is clone size, V gene, D gene, J gene, CDR3 protein, CDR3 DNA. The D gene is left open where the match is weak. A clone size is listed for some rows: how often the clone was seen (once, few, many), or a class if it is expanded.

-	TRBV23-1	-	TRBJ2-7	CASSILRRVRSYEQYF	TGCGCCAGCAGTATCCTAAGAAGGGTTCGCTCCTACGAGCAGTACTTC
-	TRBV25-1	TRBD2	TRBJ2-7	CASRSSSGGWEQYF	TGTGCCAGCAGGTCGTCTAGCGGGGGGTGGGAGCAGTACTTC
few	TRBV25-1	TRBD2	TRBJ2-7	CASSEVRGENYYEQYF	TGTGCCAGCAGTGAAGTTCGGGGGGAGAATTACTACGAGCAGTACTTC
-	TRBV5-1	TRBD1	TRBJ1-2	CASSPTGRDSYYGYTF	TGCGCCAGCAGCCCGACGGGCCGGGACAGCTACTATGGCTACACCTTC
-	TRBV12-3/TRBV12-4	-	TRBJ1-1	CASSFPGNTEAFF	TGTGCCAGCAGTTTCCCGGGGAACACTGAAGCTTTCTTT
-	TRBV5-1	TRBD1	TRBJ1-1	CASSFTGGTEAFF	TGCGCCAGCAGCTTCACAGGGGGCACTGAAGCTTTCTTT
-	TRBV6-4	TRBD2	TRBJ2-3	CASSASGSTDTQYF	TGTGCCAGCAGTGCAAGCGGGAGTACAGATACGCAGTATTTT
-	TRBV19	TRBD1	TRBJ1-1	CASSPQGAGTEAFF	TGTGCCAGTAGTCCCCAGGGGGCCGGGACTGAAGCTTTCTTT
-	TRBV12-3/TRBV12-4	-	TRBJ2-7	CASRSRYYEQYF	TGTGCCAGCAGAAGTAGGTACTACGAGCAGTACTTC
-	TRBV28	-	TRBJ1-2	CASRGAGPNYGYTF	TGTGCCAGCAGGGGAGCAGGGCCGAACTATGGCTACACCTTC
-	TRBV2	TRBD1	TRBJ2-7	CASTRGQGAYEQYF	TGTGCCAGCACCCGAGGACAGGGGGCCTACGAGCAGTACTTC
-	TRBV7-3	-	TRBJ2-2	CASSQGHSSPGELFF	TGTGCCAGCAGCCAGGGACACTCCTCCCCCGGGGAGCTGTTTTTT
-	TRBV19	-	TRBJ1-4	CASSIEEGMVRYF	TGTGCCAGTAGTATAGAAGAGGGTATGGTCCGTTATTTT
-	TRBV19	TRBD2	TRBJ2-2	CASSTLGLAGGGRYTGELFF	TGTGCCAGTAGTACCTTAGGACTAGCGGGAGGTGGGCGATACACCGGGGAGCTGTTTTTT
-	TRBV13	-	TRBJ1-2	CASSFGQSHYGYTF	TGTGCCAGCAGCTTCGGACAGAGCCACTATGGCTACACCTTC
-	TRBV19	-	TRBJ1-5	CASSRADGLPGQPQHF	TGTGCCAGTAGTAGGGCGGACGGCCTGCCAGGGCAGCCCCAGCATTTT
-	TRBV21-1	-	TRBJ2-7	CASSKDSKSGYEQYF	TGTGCCAGCAGCAAAGACTCCAAAAGCGGCTACGAGCAGTACTTC
-	TRBV28	-	TRBJ1-2	CASSSTETYGYTF	TGTGCCAGCAGTTCGACAGAGACCTATGGCTACACCTTC
-	TRBV28	TRBD1	TRBJ1-2	CASGTGGNYGYTF	TGTGCCAGCGGGACAGGGGGCAACTATGGCTACACCTTC
-	TRBV6-5	-	TRBJ2-5	CASRTGETQYF	TGTGCCAGCAGGACAGGAGAGACCCAGTACTTC
-	TRBV27	TRBD1	TRBJ1-1	CASRRAGGRNTEAFF	TGTGCCAGCAGGAGGGCAGGGGGTAGGAACACTGAAGCTTTCTTT
-	TRBV7-8	-	TRBJ2-2	CASSADNTGELFF	TGTGCCAGCAGCGCGGACAACACCGGGGAGCTGTTTTTT
-	TRBV3-1/TRBV3-2	-	TRBJ1-1	CASSPLSGLEAFF	TGTGCCAGCAGCCCGCTCTCGGGACTTGAAGCTTTCTTT
-	TRBV11-2	TRBD2	TRBJ2-3	CASSSLTSGRAGTDTQYF	TGTGCCAGCAGCTCCCTGACTAGCGGGAGGGCTGGCACAGATACGCAGTATTTT
once	TRBV7-2	-	TRBJ2-7	CASSLNFPYEQYF	TGTGCCAGCAGCTTAAACTTCCCCTACGAGCAGTACTTC
-	TRBV19	-	TRBJ1-2	CASSIVDGGGGYTF	TGTGCCAGTAGTATAGTGGACGGAGGCGGGGGCTACACCTTC
-	TRBV28	-	TRBJ1-2	CASSLGGVGNYGYTF	TGTGCCAGCAGTTTAGGAGGGGTTGGTAACTATGGCTACACCTTC
-	TRBV12-2	-	TRBJ2-1	CASRSSRDRLHNEQFF	TGTGCAAGTCGCTCGAGCCGGGACAGGCTCCACAATGAGCAGTTCTTC
-	TRBV3-1/TRBV3-2	-	TRBJ2-7	CASTHNSGEQYF	TGTGCCAGCACCCACAACTCGGGAGAGCAGTACTTC
-	TRBV7-9	-	TRBJ2-7	CASSPSASYEQYF	TGTGCCAGCAGCCCCTCCGCCTCCTACGAGCAGTACTTC
-	TRBV28	-	TRBJ2-7	CASSFGGSYEQYF	TGTGCCAGCAGTTTCGGCGGATCCTACGAGCAGTACTTC
-	TRBV11-1	-	TRBJ2-1	CASSSASPYNEQFF	TGTGCCAGCAGCTCAGCCTCTCCCTACAATGAGCAGTTCTTC
-	TRBV6-4	TRBD1	TRBJ1-6	CASRRDSPYSPLHF	TGTGCCAGCAGGCGGGACAGCCCTTATTCACCCCTCCACTTT